The clone carrying this TCR beta chain has only a few counts. No antigen is known for it. As for time point: pre-treatment sample, taken before nivolumab and TIL therapy. This was the immunoSEQ v3 assay. Some clones are missing from TCRdb's copy, which holds only in-frame ones; the method was immunoSEQ multiplex PCR. This table holds tens of thousands of clones, around 80% found once. The data derive from a study of TIL therapy for anti-PD-1-resistant metastatic lung cancer. Study information: Half of patients were current or former smokers. By whole-exome sequencing, median non-synonymous tumor mutation burden was around 1.5 mutations per megabase. Notes on the study in general: Infused TIL clonotypes partially replaced the baseline blood repertoire, then decayed over months. This highly selected cohort may not generalize to typical lung cancer patients.

J gave up 6 bases and V 6 bases, and 3 bases lay outside the gene matches. This CDR3 contains 14 residues. From germline, CDR1 is MNHEY and CDR2 SVGAGI. This sequence originates from a woman between 30 and 79 years old with non-small cell lung cancer. The rearrangement links TRBV6-5 to TRBJ1-6, with TRBD1 identical over 9 bases. The material sequenced was blood, taken at baseline. The CDR3 reads CASRTTGGNSPLHF. The CDR3 nucleotides read TGTGCCAGCAGAACGACAGGGGGTAATTCACCCCTCCACTTT.